The 26 T cell receptor beta chains listed next were all sequenced from one sample in a study of glioma-infiltrating T cells. Using RNA template, CDR3s of TCR alpha and beta were amplified with iRepertoire arm-PCR. TCRdb reprocessed the multiplex PCR reads via MiXCR and lists one record per CDR3 protein. The sample carries around 180,000 distinct CDR3 sequences, about 46% recorded once. Source material: glioma tissue, nonneoplastic brain tissue, or PBMCs (not recorded which). Source of these receptors: a human donor with low-grade glioma or glioblastoma, undergoing nonglioma brain surgery, or in good health (not recorded which).

This clonotype was counted at least ten times. V gene TRBV15 combines with J gene TRBJ2-2, with 9 bases identical to TRBD1. V lost 7 bases to trimming and J lost 3 bases; unmatched junction nucleotides: 3. Germline V gives CDR1 LNHNV, CDR2 YYDKDF (reference sequence). The CDR3 consists of 14 residues. The CDR3 sequence: CATMGTGYTGELFF. The CDR3 bases are TGTGCCACCATGGGGACAGGGTACACCGGGGAGCTGTTTTTT. Full variable domain (outside the CDR3, taken from reference TRBV15 and TRBJ2-2): DAMVIQNPRYQVTQFGKPVTLSCSQTLNHNVMYWYQQKSSQAPKLLFHYYDKDFNNEADTPDNFQSRRPNTSFCFLDIRSPGLGDTAMYLCATMGTGYTGELFFGEGSRLTVL.

This clonotype was counted at least ten times. The rearrangement links TRBV27 to TRBJ2-5; D possibly corresponds to TRBD2 (6 bases). This CDR3 is 13 amino acids long. Germline V gene sequence: CDR1 MNHEY, CDR2 SMNVEV (reference sequence). V was pared by 3 bases and J by 4 bases, with 9 bases between. The CDR3 sequence is CASSFGGTETQYF. Written as DNA, the CDR3 is TGTGCCAGCAGTTTTGGAGGGACAGAGACCCAGTACTTC.

Of note for this clonotype: A clone one base away is much larger, so this may be a read error. The chain is built from TRBV7-6 and TRBJ2-3; D may be TRBD1 (6 bases). V was trimmed by 7 bases and J by 0 bases, leaving 14 bases between them. CDR1 and CDR2 (germline): SGHVS, FNYEAQ. The CDR3 is 15 amino acids. The CDR3 bases are TGTGCCAGCATCCGGTCGGGACACAGCACAGATACGCAGTATTTT. Translation: CASIRSGHSTDTQYF.

On this clonotype itself: A much larger clone is a single base away; this may be a read error. The gene calls are TRBV28 and TRBJ1-5; D call uncertain. There are 14 residues in the CDR3. Germline CDR1 reads MDHEN; CDR2 reads SYDVKM. CDR3 DNA: TGTGCCAGCAGTAAAGCGGGAAGCAATCAGCGCCAGCATTTT. As protein: CASSKAGSNQRQHF.

Turning to this clonotype: This clone may be a read error of a much larger clone one base away. The chain combines TRBV3-1 with TRBJ2-7; TRBD2 agrees at 8 bases. The CDR3 consists of 14 residues. From germline, CDR1 is LGHDT and CDR2 YNNKEL (reference sequence). CDR3: CASSKEGLDYEQYF. CDR3 bases: TGTGCCAGCAGCAAAGAGGGACTAGACTACGAGCAGTACTTC.

This clonotype showed up just once. A read error may account for a junction end that differs from germline. This chain joins TRBV28 and TRBJ2-3; D remains unclear. Germline V gene data show CDR1 as MDHEN and CDR2 as SYDVKM. CDR3 length: 15 residues. The CDR3 DNA reads as TGTGCCAGCAGCCCTCGGCGGCGGAGCACAGATACGCAGTGTTTT. Encoded protein: CASSPRRRSTDTQCF. Based on the CDR3 plus reference TRBV28 and TRBJ2-3, the full variable domain is DVKVTQSSRYLVKRTGEKVFLECVQDMDHENMFWYRQDPGLGLRLIYFSYDVKMKEKGDIPEGYSVSREKKERFSLILESASTNQTSMYLCASSPRRRSTDTQCFGPGTRLTVL.

With regard to this clonotype: Given a much more abundant clone one base away, this may be a read error. The V call is TRBV19, the J call TRBJ1-1, with a tentative D call TRBD1 (5 bases). The CDR3 spans 15 residues. Germline CDR1 and CDR2: LNHDA and SQIVND (reference sequence). The V end was cut by 5 bases, the J end by 7 bases, with 20 bases between. The CDR3 sequence: CASSASRVYSDEAFF. CDR3 nucleotides: TGTGCCAGTAGTGCGAGCAGGGTTTATTCGGATGAAGCTTTCTTT.

This clonotype occurred many times. V and J are TRBV2 and TRBJ1-5; 9 nucleotides agree with TRBD1. V trimming: 6 bases; J trimming: 6 bases; junction bases outside the gene matches: 9. CDR3 length: 15 amino acids. CDR1 and CDR2 (germline): SNHLY, FYNNEI. The CDR3 DNA follows: TGTGCCAGCAGGGCCGGGACAGGGTTCGTTCAGCCCCAGCATTTT. It codes for CASRAGTGFVQPQHF.

The chain combines TRBV11-3 with TRBJ2-5; D not certain. The CDR3 has 14 amino acids. The V and J ends lost 1 base and 11 bases respectively, with 17 bases between them. CDR1 is SGHNT, CDR2 YENEEA, per germline. CDR3 region: CASSLGRRYNEQYF. DNA for the CDR3: TGTGCCAGCAGCTTAGGAAGGCGTTACAATGAGCAGTACTTC.

Comment on this clonotype: This clone may be a read error of a much larger clone one base away. The gene calls are TRBV2 and TRBJ1-2; no clear D gene. Germline assignment: CDR1 SNHLY and CDR2 FYNNEI. The CDR3 covers 13 residues. Between the trimmed V and J ends, which lost 7 bases and 4 bases, there was a span of 13 bases. In DNA form, the CDR3 reads TGTGCCAGCAACCGCGATACGAGCTATGGCTACACCTTC. Translated, it gives CASNRDTSYGYTF.

Many counts were recorded for this clonotype. In nucleotides, the CDR3 is TGTGCCAGCAGTTCCCCGGGGAGGTACGAGCAGTACTTC. The encoded protein is CASSSPGRYEQYF. This chain uses TRBV6-1 with TRBJ2-7, with D possibly TRBD2 on 6 matching bases. The germline V gene has CDR1 MNHNS and CDR2 SASEGT. Trimming pared 5 bases from V and 4 bases from J, leaving 12 bases between. This CDR3 spans 13 amino acids.

The gene calls are TRBV6-6 and TRBJ1-3, with D tentatively TRBD1 (6 bases). This CDR3 is 15 amino acids long. Trimming took 6 bases from V and 4 from J, leaving 16 bases between them. CDR1 and CDR2 from the germline V gene are MNHNY and SVGAGI (reference sequence). CDR3 coding DNA: TGTGCCAGCAGCGGAAGACAGGTTTCGGGAAACACCATATATTTT. It is translated as CASSGRQVSGNTIYF.

The sample holds many counts of this clonotype. This chain connects TRBV18 to TRBJ1-1; the D is unclear. The ends were cut back, 2 bases at V and 1 base at J, with 5 bases in the middle. Germline loops: CDR1 KGHSH, CDR2 LQKENI. The CDR3 is 13 amino acids. CDR3 sequence: CASSPGRNTEAFF. The CDR3, as DNA: TGTGCCAGCTCACCAGGGAGGAACACTGAAGCTTTCTTT.

This clonotype was observed a few times. V and J are TRBV4-1 and TRBJ2-7; tentatively, D is TRBD1 or TRBD2 (5 bases each). There are 14 residues in the CDR3. The V end lost 1 base, the J end lost 5 bases, and 12 bases lay between the germline ends. The germline V gene has CDR1 MGHRA and CDR2 YSYEKL. In nucleotides, the CDR3 is TGCGCCAGCAGCCAAGTCGGGGCGGAAAACGAGCAGTACTTC. Protein sequence: CASSQVGAENEQYF.

Of note for this clonotype: This could be a read error, since a much larger clone is one nucleotide away. The chain combines TRBV20-1 with TRBJ2-7; D is uncertain. The CDR3 length is 13 residues. V dropped 5 bases and J dropped 0 bases, with 11 bases sitting between them. The germline V gene has CDR1 DFQATT and CDR2 SNEGSKA (reference sequence). Here the CDR3 reads CSALTVNSYEQYF. The CDR3 coding sequence is TGCAGTGCTCTTACAGTCAACTCCTACGAGCAGTACTTC.

The chain links TRBV7-9 to TRBJ2-1, with 13 bases matching TRBD2. This CDR3 spans 17 amino acids. Trimming took 5 bases from V and 7 from J; bases not matched to a gene: 11. Germline CDR1 SEHNR, CDR2 FQNEAQ (reference sequence). The CDR3 region has the DNA TGTGCCAGCAGCATCTGGACTAGCGGGAGATCAGGGAATGAGCAGTTCTTC. It translates to CASSIWTSGRSGNEQFF. Full variable domain (missing parts from reference TRBV7-9 and TRBJ2-1): DTGVSQNPRHKITKRGQNVTFRCDPISEHNRLYWYRQTLGQGPEFLTYFQNEAQLEKSRLLSDRFSAERPKGSFSTLEIQRTEQGDSAMYLCASSIWTSGRSGNEQFFGPGTRLTVL.

In its sample, this clonotype was seen many times. J is TRBJ1-6 and V is TRBV20-1; 9 bases match TRBD1. CDR1 is DFQATT and CDR2 is SNEGSKA in the germline V gene (reference sequence). The CDR3 covers 14 residues. The ends lost 5 bases at V and 8 bases at J; junction bases unmatched: 7. This CDR3 reads CSAVPGQGYSPLHF. The CDR3 DNA is TGCAGTGCTGTCCCGGGACAGGGATATTCACCCCTCCACTTT.

In regard to this clonotype: This sequence may be a read error, since a much larger clone differs from it by one base. The chain combines TRBV27 with TRBJ2-6, with D maybe TRBD2 (5 bases). Per germline, CDR1 MNHEY and CDR2 SMNVEV (reference sequence). Trimming removed 8 bases from V and 0 bases from J, with 11 bases in between. This CDR3 is 15 amino acids long. This chain's CDR3 is CASGSISSGANVLTF. The CDR3 coding sequence is TGTGCCAGCGGGAGTATAAGCTCTGGGGCCAACGTCCTGACTTTC.

The chain employs TRBV28 and TRBJ1-4; D remains ambiguous. The CDR3 runs 14 residues. CDR1 and CDR2 from the germline V gene are MDHEN and SYDVKM. Trimming shortened V by 4 bases and J by 7 bases, and 13 bases separated the two germline ends. CDR3 residues: CASSSKHLSEKLFF. Here the CDR3 DNA reads TGTGCCAGCAGTTCCAAGCACCTATCTGAAAAACTGTTTTTT.

This clonotype was seen more than once but under ten times. The genes are TRBV14 and TRBJ2-5; D gene uncertain. The V gene's germline CDR1 is SGHDN and CDR2 FVKESK. The V and J ends lost 0 bases and 7 bases respectively, with 9 bases between them. The CDR3 has 13 residues. The CDR3 region has the DNA TGTGCCAGCAGCCAAGAACGTATTGGGACCCAGTACTTC. Its protein product is CASSQERIGTQYF.

The chain uses TRBV11-3 and TRBJ2-3; D remains ambiguous. Trimming took off 4 bases at V and 2 bases at J, with 7 bases between the two ends. The length of the CDR3 is 13 residues. Germline CDR1 and CDR2: SGHNT and YENEEA. Here the CDR3 reads CASSSGDTDTQYF. The CDR3 DNA is TGTGCCAGCAGCTCCGGTGACACAGATACGCAGTATTTT. Full variable domain (missing parts from reference TRBV11-3 and TRBJ2-3): EAGVVQSPRYKIIEKKQPVAFWCNPISGHNTLYWYLQNLGQGPELLIRYENEEAVDDSQLPKDRFSAERLKGVDSTLKIQPAELGDSAVYLCASSSGDTDTQYFGPGTRLTVL.

On this clonotype: Germline and junction disagree at one end, which may indicate a read error. This chain joins TRBV20-1 and TRBJ2-5; maybe TRBD2 (5 bases). CDR1 and CDR2 from the germline V gene are DFQATT and SNEGSKA (reference sequence). This CDR3 comprises 15 residues. The CDR3 sequence: CSAYGILVDQETQYF. The CDR3 region has the DNA TGCAGTGCTTACGGTATACTAGTGGACCAAGAGACCCAATACTTC.

The chain employs TRBV30 and TRBJ1-3; TRBD1 is a possible D gene (5 bases). Germline V gene sequence: CDR1 GTSNPN, CDR2 SVGIG (reference sequence). Trimming removed 1 base at V and 3 bases at J, with 7 bases between. The CDR3 length is 13 residues. CDR3 bases: TGTGCCTGGAGTGGGGACCGTGGAAACACCATATATTTT. It codes for CAWSGDRGNTIYF.

There are many counts of this clonotype. This chain links TRBV2 with TRBJ1-1; D is unclear. V dropped 5 bases and J dropped 1 base, with 8 bases sitting between them. CDR3 length: 13 residues. The germline CDR1 and CDR2 sequences are SNHLY and FYNNEI. The CDR3 loop is CASSRQANTEAFF. The CDR3 DNA reads as TGTGCCAGCAGTAGGCAGGCGAACACTGAAGCTTTCTTT.

The rearrangement links TRBV19 to TRBJ2-2, with a tentative D call TRBD1 (6 bases). This CDR3 has 13 residues. Trimming removed 8 bases at V and 2 bases at J, with 9 bases between. Germline CDR1 and CDR2: LNHDA and SQIVND (reference sequence). CDR3 amino acids: CASAGTNTGELFF. The CDR3, as DNA: TGTGCCAGTGCCGGGACAAACACCGGGGAGCTGTTTTTT.

A single count supports this clonotype. A much larger clone differs by one base, so this may be a read error. CDR3: CASSGGGTGAFF. CDR3 coding DNA: TGTGCCAGCAGCGGGGGTGGCACTGGAGCTTTCTTT. The V and J genes are TRBV2 and TRBJ1-1, with a tentative D call TRBD1 (5 bases). Germline assignment: CDR1 SNHLY and CDR2 FYNNEI. This CDR3 has 12 amino acids.